This T cell receptor beta chain was documented in a study of tumor-infiltrating lymphocytes in localized non-small cell lung cancer. Sequencing was performed with immunoSEQ multiplex PCR; in TCRdb, only in-frame clones are kept and a portion is missing. The sample lists about 12,000 clones, around 64% occurring once. This CDR3 comprises 12 residues. Germline V gene data show CDR1 as LNHDA and CDR2 as SQIVND (reference sequence). The V and J ends lost 8 bases and 5 bases, in that order; junction bases with no gene match: 5. The V call is TRBV19, the J call TRBJ2-5; 7 positions match TRBD2. The sequencing input was uninvolved lung tissue not adjacent to the tumor. The sequence was obtained from a human donor with non-small cell lung cancer. The CDR3 spells CASGAGGETQYF. CDR3 nucleotide sequence: TGTGCCAGTGGGGCCGGGGGGGAGACCCAGTACTTC.